This record looks at one T cell receptor (beta chain) sequence and its context. This sample is part of a study of T cell repertoires in ileal Crohn's disease. Background on the study: Patients had a median roughly 8-year disease duration, and roughly 32% were active smokers. All patients had surgery for stricturing (roughly 61%) or penetrating (around 40%) disease.

After removal of 4 bases from V and 3 bases from J, the junction contained 8 bases not matched to a gene. Germline CDR1 SGHKS, CDR2 YYEKEE (reference sequence). The length of the CDR3 is 16 residues. Per sample, roughly 500 nanograms of biopsy DNA were TCRB immunosequenced. Profiled with immunoSEQ multiplex PCR; TCRdb holds only in-frame clones, not every one. This sample has about 15,000 clones, with about 80% found just once. The J gene is TRBJ1-2, the V gene TRBV5-5, with 11 bases identical to TRBD1. Material for sequencing was ileal tissue. This TCR derives from an adult with Crohn's disease. This CDR3 is CASSLRTGGIYYGYTF. The DNA for the CDR3 is TGTGCCAGCAGCCTAAGGACAGGGGGCATATACTATGGCTACACCTTC.